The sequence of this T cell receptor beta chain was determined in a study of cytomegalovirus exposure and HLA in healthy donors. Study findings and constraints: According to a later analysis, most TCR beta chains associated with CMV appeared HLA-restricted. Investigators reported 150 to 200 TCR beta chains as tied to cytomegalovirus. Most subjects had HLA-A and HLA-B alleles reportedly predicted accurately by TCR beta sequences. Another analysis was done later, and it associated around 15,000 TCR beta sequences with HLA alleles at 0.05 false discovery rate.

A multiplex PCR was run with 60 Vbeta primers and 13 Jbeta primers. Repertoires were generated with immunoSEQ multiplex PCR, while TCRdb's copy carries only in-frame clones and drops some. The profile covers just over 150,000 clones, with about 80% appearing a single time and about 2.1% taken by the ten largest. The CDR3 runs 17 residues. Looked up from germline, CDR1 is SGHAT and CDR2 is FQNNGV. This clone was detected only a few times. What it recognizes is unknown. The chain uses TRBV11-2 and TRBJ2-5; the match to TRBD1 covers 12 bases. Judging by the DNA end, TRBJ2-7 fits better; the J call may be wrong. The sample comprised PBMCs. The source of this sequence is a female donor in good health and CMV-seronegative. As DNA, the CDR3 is TGTGCCAGCAGCTTAGTCCCGGGACAGGGGGCGTTCTACGAGCAGTACTTC. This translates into CASSLVPGQGAFYEQYF.